A single sample is the source of the 2 T cell receptor beta chains below, sequenced in a study of blood T cells in healthy people across ages. With a J-beta primer mix and a sample-barcoded 5' primer, a second PCR ran about 7 to 11 cycles. TCRdb redid the calling of the 5' RACE reads with MiXCR, one entry per CDR3 protein. The sample has roughly 930,000 distinct CDR3 sequences; 48% are singletons. The sequenced sample was blood. The receptors here all came from a man younger than 40 in good health.

The rearrangement links TRBV20-1 to TRBJ2-1, with D possibly being TRBD2 (5 bases). CDR3 size: 13 residues. The V end lost 7 bases, the J end lost 6 bases, and 16 bases lay between the germline ends. Germline CDR1 is DFQATT and CDR2 is SNEGSKA (reference sequence). The CDR3 DNA follows: TGCAGTGTCGCACGACGGGGTCGCAATGAGCAGTTCTTC. It specifies CSVARRGRNEQFF.

V and J are TRBV29-1 and TRBJ1-1; D is undetermined. The CDR3 is made up of 14 amino acids. Trimming removed 3 bases from V and 5 bases from J, with 16 bases in between. Per germline, CDR1 SQVTM and CDR2 ANQGSEA. The DNA for the CDR3 is TGCAGCGTTGAGGTTAAAGGGTTTTGGACTGAAGCTTTCTTT. It codes for CSVEVKGFWTEAFF. Full variable domain (missing parts from reference TRBV29-1 and TRBJ1-1): SAVISQKPSRDICQRGTSLTIQCQVDSQVTMMFWYRQQPGQSLTLIATANQGSEATYESGFVIDKFPISRPNLTFSTLTVSNMSPEDSSIYLCSVEVKGFWTEAFFGQGTRLTVV.